The rows below give T cell receptor beta chains drawn from one sample of a study of cytomegalovirus exposure and HLA in healthy donors. The assay was immunoSEQ multiplex PCR, and TCRdb's table has in-frame clones only and misses some. The repertoire includes nearly 110,000 clones, about 84% of them detected once, and 2% to 2.5% sits in the top ten. Sequences were obtained from PBMCs. These receptors originate from a man aged 25-45 years in good health and CMV-seronegative. Both conserved end residues are trimmed from each CDR3.

J	length	V	CDR3
TRBJ1-4	16	TRBV4-2	ASSQDHSTGTGDEKLF
TRBJ1-1	14	TRBV6-5	ASSYSMFAMNTEAF
TRBJ2-6	13	TRBV30	AWSIGGGGANVLT
TRBJ2-5	9	TRBV14	ASSLGETQY
TRBJ1-1	13	TRBV7-9	ASSYQTGASPEAF
TRBJ2-7	12	TRBV5-1	ASSLGLASYEQY
TRBJ1-2	13	TRBV5-1	ASSFWSGQRPGYT
TRBJ2-3	11	TRBV19	ASSSDRDRVGY
TRBJ2-7	11	TRBV29-1	SVAGTGGWEQY
TRBJ2-4	15	TRBV28	ASSLGGRGFYKNIQY
TRBJ1-1	14	TRBV10-3	ASHRDRGREGTEAF
TRBJ1-2	12	TRBV5-1	ASSLYRENYGYT
TRBJ1-6	10	TRBV6-5	ASSYTGSTLH
TRBJ1-3	14	TRBV21-1	ASSPTRGRSGNTIY
TRBJ2-7	11	TRBV27	ASSLIPGGEQY
TRBJ2-2	13	TRBV30	AWSPTWGGAGELF
TRBJ2-7	13	TRBV28	ASRGLTGGSYEQY
TRBJ2-2	11	TRBV11-3	ASSLTLTGELF
TRBJ1-6	14	TRBV30	AWRGTGSSYNSPLH
TRBJ2-5	13	TRBV21-1	ASSSFDRPQETQY
TRBJ2-1	13	TRBV6-1	ASSDPAGGYNEQF
TRBJ1-2	14	TRBV5-4	ASSIRDRGAGYGYT
TRBJ2-3	10	TRBV29-1	SVGQFADTQY
TRBJ2-1	16	TRBV25-1	ASSDSGGGSSFYNEQF
TRBJ2-7	12	TRBV11-2	ASSAQANSYEQY
TRBJ1-1	12	TRBV7-3	ASSLSGGHTEAF
TRBJ2-2	12	TRBV13	ASRTGGRTGELF
TRBJ1-2	11	TRBV29-1	SVDDRGSHGYT
TRBJ1-4	13	TRBV6-5	ASSYSNRGNEKLF
TRBJ2-1	14	TRBV30	AWSPLTSGLYNEQF
TRBJ1-2	12	TRBV2	ASSEAPGLYGYT
TRBJ2-7	11	TRBV19	ASSIQDRDEQY
TRBJ1-2	10	TRBV19	AIQGSAYGYT
TRBJ2-7	12	TRBV19	ASSRNGGAEEQY
TRBJ1-2	11	TRBV29-1	SVEGDWDYGYT
TRBJ2-7	10	TRBV29-1	SVVGSSYEQY
TRBJ1-4	11	TRBV10-2	ASSVGVYEKLF
TRBJ2-7	12	TRBV5-6	ASSGSFLAPEQY
TRBJ2-1	13	TRBV5-4	ARLSRDRGNDEQF
TRBJ2-7	10	TRBV5-1	ASSLVLYEQY
TRBJ2-1	14	TRBV6-6	ASSQDRDEISNEQF
TRBJ2-3	14	TRBV10-3	AISPQGFSSTDTQY
TRBJ2-7	14	TRBV4-1	ASSQLDRGDSYEQY
TRBJ1-2	11	TRBV6-1	ASNLGGINGYT
TRBJ1-1	12	TRBV5-1	ASGPGERGTEAF
TRBJ2-7	14	TRBV7-2	ASSLGSQGLSYEQY
TRBJ2-3	13	TRBV11-3	ASSVSREGTDTQY
TRBJ1-2	13	TRBV2	ASSGLQGSDYGYT
TRBJ1-5	12	TRBV7-3	ASSSGKFNQPQH
TRBJ1-1	11	TRBV27	ASSLRSSTEAF
TRBJ1-1	11	TRBV5-1	ASSLYMNTEAF
TRBJ1-6	13	TRBV7-8	ASSRQASRLSPLH
TRBJ2-1	12	TRBV6-5	ASRPGLAGNEQF
TRBJ2-7	12	TRBV9	ASSPRTQGYEQY
TRBJ2-3	9	TRBV27	ASTWGQSQY
TRBJ1-2	13	TRBV7-6	ASSLAAQGSDGYT
TRBJ2-5	13	TRBV2	ASSEVWASGETQY
TRBJ2-7	9	TRBV10-3	AAGLNYEQY
TRBJ2-5	11	TRBV12-5	ASVEDNQETQY